The T cell receptor beta chain described here comes from a study of T cells expressing NK-cell markers. At the level of the study: Sequencing of TCR beta repertoires drew on sorted CD3+CD56+NKG2C+, CD3+CD56+NKG2C- and CD3+CD56-NKG2C+ T cells. Study-wide points: Dominant NKG2C+ clonotypes accounted for about 1.0-8% of CD8+ T cells in roughly 6 donors.

Remarks on this clonotype: Its antigen is undetermined.

This CDR3 region has 15 residues. The authors generated TCR beta cDNA through 5'RACE template switching with UMIs. TCRdb re-called the 5' RACE reads; every CDR3 protein appears as one record, without DNA. The sample includes 500,000 to 600,000 distinct CDR3 sequences. The chain uses TRBV12-3 or TRBV12-4 and TRBJ2-7; lacking DNA, the TRBD2 call made by TCRdb goes unchecked. The TCR was taken from a man younger than 35 in good health. Sample: blood T cells: a sorted CD56 or NKG2C T cell subset, CD4+ or CD8+ T cells, or bulk PBMC T cells (not recorded which). The CDR3 sequence: CASSFLGQGGYEQYF.